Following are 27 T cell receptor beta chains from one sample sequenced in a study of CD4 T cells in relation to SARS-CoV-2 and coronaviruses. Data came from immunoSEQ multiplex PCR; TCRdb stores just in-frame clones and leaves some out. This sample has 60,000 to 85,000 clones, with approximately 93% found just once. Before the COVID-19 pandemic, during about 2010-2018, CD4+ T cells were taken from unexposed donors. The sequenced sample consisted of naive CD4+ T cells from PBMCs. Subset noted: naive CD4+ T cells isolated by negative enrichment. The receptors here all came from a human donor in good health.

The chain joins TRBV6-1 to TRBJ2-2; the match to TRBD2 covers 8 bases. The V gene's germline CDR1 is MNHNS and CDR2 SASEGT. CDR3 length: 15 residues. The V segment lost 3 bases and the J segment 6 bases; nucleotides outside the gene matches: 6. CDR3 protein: CASSDPGGSPGELFF. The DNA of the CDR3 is TGTGCCAGCAGTGATCCGGGAGGGTCCCCCGGGGAGCTGTTTTTT.

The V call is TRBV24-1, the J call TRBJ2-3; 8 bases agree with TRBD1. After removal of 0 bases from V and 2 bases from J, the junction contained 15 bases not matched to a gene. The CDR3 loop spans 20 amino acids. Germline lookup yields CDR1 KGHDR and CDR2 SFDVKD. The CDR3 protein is CATSDLGTGPGLPHTDTQYF. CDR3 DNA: TGTGCCACCAGTGATTTGGGGACAGGACCGGGGCTGCCCCACACAGATACGCAGTATTTT.

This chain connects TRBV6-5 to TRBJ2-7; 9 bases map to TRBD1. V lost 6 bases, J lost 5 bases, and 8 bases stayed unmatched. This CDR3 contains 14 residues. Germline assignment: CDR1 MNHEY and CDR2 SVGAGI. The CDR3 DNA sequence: TGTGCCAGCAGAGAGGACAGGGGTAACAACGAGCAGTACTTC. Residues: CASREDRGNNEQYF.

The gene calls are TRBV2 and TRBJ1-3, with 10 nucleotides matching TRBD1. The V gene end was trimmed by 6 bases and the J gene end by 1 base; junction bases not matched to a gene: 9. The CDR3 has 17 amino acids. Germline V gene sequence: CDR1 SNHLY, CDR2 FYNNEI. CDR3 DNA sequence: TGTGCCAGCAGACTAGGGACAGGGGTAATATCTGGAAACACCATATATTTT. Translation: CASRLGTGVISGNTIYF.

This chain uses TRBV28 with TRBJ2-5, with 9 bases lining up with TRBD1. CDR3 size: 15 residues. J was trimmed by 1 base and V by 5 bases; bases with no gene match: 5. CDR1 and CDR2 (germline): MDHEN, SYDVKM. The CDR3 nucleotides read TGTGCCAGCAGTAAGCCGACAGGGGGCCAAGAGACCCAGTACTTC. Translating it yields CASSKPTGGQETQYF.

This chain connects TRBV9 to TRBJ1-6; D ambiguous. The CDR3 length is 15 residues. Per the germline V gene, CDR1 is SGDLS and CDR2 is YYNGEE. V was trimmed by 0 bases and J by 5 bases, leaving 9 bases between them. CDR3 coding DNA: TGTGCCAGCAGCGTAGGTCAGGCAAATAATTCACCCCTCCACTTT. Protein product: CASSVGQANNSPLHF.

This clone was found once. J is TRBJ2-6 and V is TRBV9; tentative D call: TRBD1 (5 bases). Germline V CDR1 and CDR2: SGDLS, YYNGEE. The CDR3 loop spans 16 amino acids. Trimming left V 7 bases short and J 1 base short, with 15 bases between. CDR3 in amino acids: CASSRGYTSGANVLTF. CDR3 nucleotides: TGTGCCAGCTCTAGGGGTTATACGTCTGGGGCCAACGTCCTGACTTTC.

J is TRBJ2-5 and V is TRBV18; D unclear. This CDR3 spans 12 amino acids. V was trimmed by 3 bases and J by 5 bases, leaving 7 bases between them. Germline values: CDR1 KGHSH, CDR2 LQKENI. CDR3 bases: TGTGCCAGCTCACCGAGGTTGGAGACCCAGTACTTC. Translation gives CASSPRLETQYF.

For the CDR3, the DNA is TGTGCCAGCGGCCCGACTAGCGGGAGTGGCCCCGATGAGCAGTTCTTC. This translates into CASGPTSGSGPDEQFF. This chain links TRBV21-1 with TRBJ2-1; the table calls TRBD2, which could not be checked here. TRBV21-1 has pseudogene status. The CDR3 contains 16 residues.

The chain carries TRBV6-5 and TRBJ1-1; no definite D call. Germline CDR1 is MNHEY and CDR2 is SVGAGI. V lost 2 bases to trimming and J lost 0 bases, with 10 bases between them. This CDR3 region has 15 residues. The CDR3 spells CASSYATLLNTEAFF. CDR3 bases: TGTGCCAGCAGTTACGCCACTCTGCTGAACACTGAAGCTTTCTTT.

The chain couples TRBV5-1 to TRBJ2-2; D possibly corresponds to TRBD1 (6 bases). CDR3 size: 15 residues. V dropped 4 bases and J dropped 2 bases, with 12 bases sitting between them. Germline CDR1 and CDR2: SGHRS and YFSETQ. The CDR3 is CASSMRTANTGELFF. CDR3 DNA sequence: TGCGCCAGCAGCATGCGGACAGCTAACACCGGGGAGCTGTTTTTT.

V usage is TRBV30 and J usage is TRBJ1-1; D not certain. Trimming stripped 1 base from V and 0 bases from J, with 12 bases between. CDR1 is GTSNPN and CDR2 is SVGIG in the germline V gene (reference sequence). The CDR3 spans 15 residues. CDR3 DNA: TGTGCCTGGAGTGACGGGAATGTGTTGAACACTGAAGCTTTCTTT. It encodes CAWSDGNVLNTEAFF.

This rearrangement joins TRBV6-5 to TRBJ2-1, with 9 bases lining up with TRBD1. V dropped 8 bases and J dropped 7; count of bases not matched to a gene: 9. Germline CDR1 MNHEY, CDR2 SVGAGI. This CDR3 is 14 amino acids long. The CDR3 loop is CASETGGFVNEQFF. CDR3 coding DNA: TGTGCCAGCGAAACAGGGGGCTTCGTAAATGAGCAGTTCTTC.

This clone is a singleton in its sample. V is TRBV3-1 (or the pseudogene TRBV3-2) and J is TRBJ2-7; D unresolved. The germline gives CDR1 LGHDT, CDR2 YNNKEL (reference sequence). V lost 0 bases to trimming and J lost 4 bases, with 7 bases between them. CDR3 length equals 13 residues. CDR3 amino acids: CASSQESAYEQYF. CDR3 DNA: TGTGCCAGCAGCCAAGAAAGTGCGTACGAGCAGTACTTC.

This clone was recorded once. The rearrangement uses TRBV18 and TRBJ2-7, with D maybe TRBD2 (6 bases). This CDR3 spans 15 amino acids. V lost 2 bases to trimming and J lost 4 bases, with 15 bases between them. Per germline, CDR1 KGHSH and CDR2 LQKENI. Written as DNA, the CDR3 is TGTGCCAGCTCACCAACGGCGGGGACCTTATACGAGCAGTACTTC. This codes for CASSPTAGTLYEQYF. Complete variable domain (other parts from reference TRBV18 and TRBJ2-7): NAGVMQNPRHLVRRRGQEARLRCSPMKGHSHVYWYRQLPEEGLKFMVYLQKENIIDESGMPKERFSAEFPKEGPSILRIQQVVRGDSAAYFCASSPTAGTLYEQYFGPGTRLTVT.

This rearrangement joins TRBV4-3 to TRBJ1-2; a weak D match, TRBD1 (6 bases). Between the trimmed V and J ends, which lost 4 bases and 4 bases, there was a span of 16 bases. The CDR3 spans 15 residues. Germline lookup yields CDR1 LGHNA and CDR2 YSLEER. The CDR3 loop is CASSRRQDQPYGYTF. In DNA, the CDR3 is TGCGCCAGCAGCCGGCGACAGGATCAACCCTATGGCTACACCTTC.

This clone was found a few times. The CDR3 region has the DNA TGTGCCACCCTAGACAGAGTCACCGGGGAGCTGTTTTTT. This translates into CATLDRVTGELFF. The chain employs TRBV19 and TRBJ2-2, with a tentative D call TRBD1 (5 bases). Germline assignment: CDR1 LNHDA and CDR2 SQIVND (reference sequence). The CDR3 contains 13 residues. The V and J ends lost 10 bases and 4 bases respectively, with 13 bases between them.

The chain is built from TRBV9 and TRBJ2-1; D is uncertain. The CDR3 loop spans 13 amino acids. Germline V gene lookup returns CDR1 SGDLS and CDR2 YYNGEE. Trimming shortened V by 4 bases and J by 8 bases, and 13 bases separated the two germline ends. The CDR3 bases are TGTGCCAGCAGCCTCTCACCAGTCCATGAGCAGTTCTTC. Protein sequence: CASSLSPVHEQFF.

DNA of the CDR3: TGTGCCAGCAGCCAACGGGGGGAGGGAGGGCCCCAGCATTTT. Protein: CASSQRGEGGPQHF. The V gene is TRBV7-6, the J gene TRBJ1-5; perhaps TRBD1 as D (5 bases). Germline V gives CDR1 SGHVS, CDR2 FNYEAQ. The CDR3 is made up of 14 amino acids. The V end lost 5 bases, the J end lost 9 bases, and 17 bases lay between the germline ends.

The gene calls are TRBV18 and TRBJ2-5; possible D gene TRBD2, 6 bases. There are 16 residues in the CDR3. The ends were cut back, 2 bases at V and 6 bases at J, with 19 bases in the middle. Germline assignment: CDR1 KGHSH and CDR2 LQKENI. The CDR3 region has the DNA TGTGCCAGCTCACCAGTCGGGGGATCAAGAGAGCAGACCCAGTACTTC. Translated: CASSPVGGSREQTQYF.

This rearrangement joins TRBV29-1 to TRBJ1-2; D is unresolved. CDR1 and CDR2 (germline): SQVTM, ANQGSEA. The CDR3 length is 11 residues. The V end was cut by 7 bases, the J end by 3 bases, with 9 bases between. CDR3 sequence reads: CSAKRDYGYTF. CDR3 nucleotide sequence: TGCAGCGCGAAGAGGGACTATGGCTACACCTTC. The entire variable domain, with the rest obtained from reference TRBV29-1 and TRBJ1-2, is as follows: SAVISQKPSRDICQRGTSLTIQCQVDSQVTMMFWYRQQPGQSLTLIATANQGSEATYESGFVIDKFPISRPNLTFSTLTVSNMSPEDSSIYLCSAKRDYGYTFGSGTRLTVV.

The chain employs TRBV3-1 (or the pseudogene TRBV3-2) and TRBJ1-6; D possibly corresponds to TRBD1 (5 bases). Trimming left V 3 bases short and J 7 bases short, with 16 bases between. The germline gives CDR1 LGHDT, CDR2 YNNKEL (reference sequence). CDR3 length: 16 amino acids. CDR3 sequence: CASSHVRDGQNSPLHF. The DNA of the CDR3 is TGTGCCAGCAGCCACGTTCGGGACGGCCAGAATTCACCCCTCCACTTT.

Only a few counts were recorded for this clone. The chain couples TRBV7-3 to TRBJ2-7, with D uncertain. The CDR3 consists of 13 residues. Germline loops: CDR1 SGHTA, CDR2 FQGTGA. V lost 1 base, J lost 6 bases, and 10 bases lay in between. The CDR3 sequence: CASSLILMSEQYF. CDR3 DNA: TGTGCCAGCAGCTTAATATTGATGAGCGAGCAGTACTTC.

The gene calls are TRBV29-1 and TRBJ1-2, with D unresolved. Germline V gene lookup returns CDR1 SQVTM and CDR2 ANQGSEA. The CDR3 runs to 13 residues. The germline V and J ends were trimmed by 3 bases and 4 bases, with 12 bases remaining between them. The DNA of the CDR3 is TGCAGCGTTGAGAGGCATGCCCTCTATGGCTACACCTTC. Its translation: CSVERHALYGYTF.

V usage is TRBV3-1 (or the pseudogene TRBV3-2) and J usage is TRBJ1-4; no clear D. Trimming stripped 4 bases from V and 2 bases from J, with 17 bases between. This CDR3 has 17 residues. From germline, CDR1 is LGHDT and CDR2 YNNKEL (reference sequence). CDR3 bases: TGTGCCAGCAGCCGCTCGGCGCCCGGGCTGACTAATGAAAAACTGTTTTTT. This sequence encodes CASSRSAPGLTNEKLFF.

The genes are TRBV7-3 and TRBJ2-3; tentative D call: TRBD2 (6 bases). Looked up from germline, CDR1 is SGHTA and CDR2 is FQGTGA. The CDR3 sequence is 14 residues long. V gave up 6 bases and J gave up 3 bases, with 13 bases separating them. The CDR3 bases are TGTGCCAGCAGTTGGGGCGGGGAGACAGATACGCAGTATTTT. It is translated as CASSWGGETDTQYF.

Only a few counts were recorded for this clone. The CDR3 region has the DNA TGTGCCAGCAGCTACAGGGGCTTTAATTCACCCCTCCACTTT. Translated, it gives CASSYRGFNSPLHF. The rearrangement joins TRBV7-2 to TRBJ1-6; 7 bases map to TRBD1. The CDR3 loop spans 14 amino acids. V was clipped by 4 bases and J by 6 bases; unmatched bases: 3. Germline CDR1 is SGHTA and CDR2 is FQGNSA.